The 24 T cell receptor beta chains below were found in one sample sequenced in a study of long-term antiretroviral therapy in people with HIV. The assay, immunoSEQ v3.0, was run at survey level. The repertoire was sequenced with immunoSEQ multiplex PCR; TCRdb's copy has only in-frame clones and lacks some. The profile covers approximately 7,200 clones, with over 60% appearing a single time and roughly 15% taken by the ten largest. Here the sequenced sample was unsorted PBMCs, taken around eleven months before starting antiretroviral therapy. Source of these receptors: a man aged 35 to 55 with HIV.

This clone was observed a single time. The chain links TRBV19 to TRBJ1-6; TRBD1 might be the D (6 bases). Per the germline V gene, CDR1 is LNHDA and CDR2 is SQIVND (reference sequence). The V gene lost 5 bases and the J gene lost 5 bases, with 13 bases spanning the gap. CDR3 length: 15 amino acids. CDR3 nucleotides: TGTGCCAGTAGTCGGGGGGGGCGCGATAATTCACCCCTCCACTTT. Encoded protein: CASSRGGRDNSPLHF. Full variable domain (missing parts from reference TRBV19 and TRBJ1-6): DGGITQSPKYLFRKEGQNVTLSCEQNLNHDAMYWYRQDPGQGLRLIYYSQIVNDFQKGDIAEGYSVSREKKESFPLTVTSAQKNPTAFYLCASSRGGRDNSPLHFGNGTRLTVT.

This clone appeared once. The V gene is TRBV28, the J gene TRBJ2-7, with D perhaps matching TRBD2 (6 bases). The CDR3 spans 12 residues. CDR1 and CDR2 (germline): MDHEN, SYDVKM. V was shortened by 6 bases and J by 0 bases, with 6 bases between the two germline ends. The CDR3 nucleotides read TGTGCCAGCAGCGGGAGCTCCTACGAGCAGTACTTC. This gives the protein CASSGSSYEQYF. The complete variable domain, with remaining parts taken from reference TRBV28 and TRBJ2-7, reads DVKVTQSSRYLVKRTGEKVFLECVQDMDHENMFWYRQDPGLGLRLIYFSYDVKMKEKGDIPEGYSVSREKKERFSLILESASTNQTSMYLCASSGSSYEQYFGPGTRLTVT.

This clone is medium-sized (0.01 to 0.1%) in the sample. The chain combines TRBV4-2 with TRBJ1-5; no clear D. The CDR3 has 17 residues. The germline CDR1 and CDR2 sequences are LGHNA and YNFKEQ. V was cut by 4 bases and J by 4 bases, with 20 bases left in between. The CDR3 nucleotides are TGTGCCAGCAGCCCCGTAGTCAGTGAAGGGCTTAATCAGCCCCAGCATTTT. Protein product: CASSPVVSEGLNQPQHF.

V gene TRBV19 combines with J gene TRBJ1-2; TRBD1 might be the D (6 bases). Trimming pared 5 bases from V and 4 bases from J, leaving 17 bases between. Germline assignment: CDR1 LNHDA and CDR2 SQIVND (reference sequence). The length of the CDR3 is 15 residues. CDR3 coding DNA: TGTGCCAGTAGTGCTCTTGAGTCAGGGGCCTATGGCTACACCTTC. This encodes CASSALESGAYGYTF.

The rearrangement links TRBV7-2 to TRBJ2-7; tentative D call: TRBD2 (6 bases). V shed 0 bases and J shed 3 bases, with 9 bases lying between them. CDR1 and CDR2 (germline): SGHTA, FQGNSA. The CDR3 contains 14 residues. CDR3 DNA sequence: TGTGCCAGCAGCTTAGCAGGGACTTACTACGAGCAGTACTTC. Protein sequence: CASSLAGTYYEQYF.

The rearrangement uses TRBV4-3 and TRBJ1-4, with TRBD1 matching 7 bases. The CDR3 runs to 19 residues. J lost 0 bases, V lost 3 bases, and 13 bases had no gene match. The germline CDR1 and CDR2 sequences are LGHNA and YSLEER. CDR3 coding DNA: TGCGCCAGCAGCCAGGAGGACAGGCTATACCGATCAACTAATGAAAAACTGTTTTTT. Its translation: CASSQEDRLYRSTNEKLFF.

Of note for this clone: The sample holds other DNA sequences that translate to the same CDR3. The chain employs TRBV5-1 and TRBJ2-3; D could derive from TRBD1 or TRBD2 (6 bases each). Deletions cut 1 base from V and 4 bases from J, with 10 bases between. Germline loops: CDR1 SGHRS, CDR2 YFSETQ. The CDR3 totals 14 residues. CDR3 sequence (DNA): TGCGCCAGCAGCTTGTTGGGGGGCGCAGATACGCAGTATTTT. Translation: CASSLLGGADTQYF.

The V and J genes are TRBV9 and TRBJ1-2; D not certain. The germline gives CDR1 SGDLS, CDR2 YYNGEE. This CDR3 contains 12 residues. Trimming shortened V by 1 base and J by 8 bases, and 9 bases separated the two germline ends. CDR3 in DNA: TGTGCCAGCAGCGTACTGGGGAAAGGCTACACCTTC. It specifies CASSVLGKGYTF.

The chain couples TRBV7-2 to TRBJ2-7; D is ambiguous. With 7 bases removed from V and 5 bases from J, the gap between germline ends came to 15 bases. The CDR3 consists of 13 residues. The germline V gene encodes CDR1 SGHTA and CDR2 FQGNSA. For the CDR3, the DNA is TGTGCCAGCACAAGCTTATGGGCGAACGAGCAGTACTTC. Its protein product is CASTSLWANEQYF.

This sequence joins TRBV5-6 and TRBJ1-3, with D unclear. Germline CDR1 and CDR2: SGHDT and YYEEEE. With 0 bases removed from V and 1 base from J, the gap between germline ends came to 14 bases. This CDR3 has 17 residues. CDR3 amino acids: CASSLEGLTLSGNTIYF. As DNA, the CDR3 is TGTGCCAGCAGCTTGGAGGGCCTTACGCTTTCTGGAAACACCATATATTTT.

The CDR3 DNA is TGTGCCAGCTCACCACAGGGAGTGGGGACAGATACGCAGTATTTT. Its protein product is CASSPQGVGTDTQYF. The chain combines TRBV18 with TRBJ2-3; perhaps TRBD2 as D (5 bases). Trimming pared 1 base from V and 3 bases from J, leaving 11 bases between. The CDR3 sequence is 15 residues long. Germline CDR1 and CDR2: KGHSH and LQKENI.

The chain employs TRBV14 and TRBJ1-2; D may be TRBD1 (5 bases). Per germline, CDR1 SGHDN and CDR2 FVKESK. This CDR3 is built from 16 residues. The ends were cut back, 0 bases at V and 4 bases at J, with 15 bases in the middle. In DNA form, the CDR3 reads TGTGCCAGCAGCCAAGATCTTGAAGCAGGGCTCTATGGCTACACCTTC. Its protein product is CASSQDLEAGLYGYTF.

CDR3 in amino acids: CASSLQQGATEHYGYTF. The CDR3 DNA reads TGCGCCAGCAGCCTCCAGCAGGGGGCTACGGAACACTATGGCTACACCTTC. The chain couples TRBV4-1 to TRBJ1-2; 8 bases line up with TRBD1. CDR3 size: 17 residues. Germline loops: CDR1 MGHRA, CDR2 YSYEKL. The junction had 13 bases not matched to a gene; V was cut back by 4 bases and J by 3 bases.

This clone appeared a few times. The rearrangement links TRBV10-2 to TRBJ1-1; D call uncertain. Germline loops: CDR1 WSHSY, CDR2 SAAADI. The CDR3 covers 15 residues. Trimming took off 2 bases at V and 1 base at J, with 11 bases between the two ends. The CDR3 DNA reads as TGCGCCAGCAGTGAGAATATCGGGAGGAACACTGAAGCTTTCTTT. Translated: CASSENIGRNTEAFF.

The rearrangement links TRBV29-1 to TRBJ1-1; D is ambiguous. The CDR3 runs 12 residues. Germline assignment: CDR1 SQVTM and CDR2 ANQGSEA. Trimming shortened V by 7 bases and J by 0 bases, and 9 bases separated the two germline ends. CDR3 nucleotides: TGCAGCGGAAAGTGGGTGAACACTGAAGCTTTCTTT. Translated: CSGKWVNTEAFF.

The chain carries TRBV30 and TRBJ2-5; possibly TRBD2 for D (5 bases). Germline assignment: CDR1 GTSNPN and CDR2 SVGIG (reference sequence). This CDR3 is built from 12 residues. V dropped 2 bases and J dropped 10 bases, with 14 bases sitting between them. The CDR3 region has the DNA TGTGCCTGGAGTTTTACCCGGGAATACCAGTACTTC. Protein sequence: CAWSFTREYQYF.

The chain couples TRBV11-2 to TRBJ2-2, with D perhaps TRBD1 (6 bases). Germline CDR1 SGHAT, CDR2 FQNNGV. CDR3 length: 14 amino acids. The ends were cut back, 3 bases at V and 7 bases at J, with 12 bases in the middle. CDR3 region: CASSLYRAGGELFF. DNA for the CDR3: TGTGCCAGCAGCTTGTACAGGGCCGGCGGGGAGCTGTTTTTT.

V is TRBV30 and J is TRBJ2-3; 11 bases fit TRBD2. The germline V gene encodes CDR1 GTSNPN and CDR2 SVGIG (reference sequence). The CDR3 has 14 residues. Trimming at V came to 8 bases and at J to 3 bases, leaving 7 bases not matched to a gene. In DNA form, the CDR3 reads TGTGCCGGGACTAGCGGAGCCCATACAGATACGCAGTATTTT. It specifies CAGTSGAHTDTQYF.

The CDR3 spells CASSQESPSGNTIYF. CDR3 sequence (DNA): TGCGCCAGCAGCCAAGAAAGTCCCTCTGGAAACACCATATATTTT. V is TRBV4-1 and J is TRBJ1-3, with unresolved D. The V gene lost 0 bases and the J gene lost 0 bases, with 6 bases spanning the gap. The V gene's germline CDR1 is MGHRA and CDR2 YSYEKL. The CDR3 loop spans 15 amino acids.

The chain is built from TRBV23-1 and TRBJ2-1, with D perhaps TRBD2 (5 bases). TRBV23-1 is an ORF; its function is uncertain. There are 13 residues in the CDR3. Trimming took off 0 bases at V and 12 bases at J, with 12 bases between the two ends. The chain's CDR3 is CASSQSSAKGQFF. CDR3 nucleotide sequence: TGCGCCAGCAGTCAATCTAGCGCCAAGGGGCAGTTCTTC.

This sequence joins TRBV10-3 and TRBJ1-2; D might be TRBD1 (5 bases). With 10 bases removed from V and 2 bases from J, the gap between germline ends came to 8 bases. The CDR3 is 11 amino acids. The germline V gene encodes CDR1 ENHRY and CDR2 SYGVKD. The CDR3 reads CATGQNYGYTF. CDR3 nucleotides: TGTGCCACCGGACAAAACTATGGCTACACCTTC.

The chain employs TRBV4-3 and TRBJ2-7; D not certain. Germline V CDR1 and CDR2: LGHNA, YSLEER. Trimming removed 0 bases from V and 6 bases from J, with 18 bases in between. The CDR3 loop spans 16 amino acids. CDR3 amino acids: CASSQDSGSRSGEQYF. The DNA of the CDR3 is TGCGCCAGCAGCCAAGATTCGGGTTCGCGGTCAGGCGAGCAGTACTTC.

V is TRBV12-5 and J is TRBJ1-4; TRBD1 matches 8 bases. Germline lookup yields CDR1 LGHNT and CDR2 FRNRAP. The CDR3 is 14 residues long. Germline trimming cut 3 bases from V and 8 bases from J; bases unmatched to any gene: 5. The CDR3 nucleotides are TGTGCTAGTGGTTTACAGGGGGGACAAGAAAAACTGTTTTTT. It is translated as CASGLQGGQEKLFF.

The genes are TRBV19 and TRBJ1-2; possibly TRBD1 for D (5 bases). CDR1 and CDR2 from the germline V gene are LNHDA and SQIVND (reference sequence). The V end was cut by 5 bases, the J end by 1 base, with 17 bases between. This CDR3 is 16 amino acids long. The CDR3 is CASSDLGGKSNYGYTF. The DNA of the CDR3 is TGTGCCAGTAGTGACCTGGGGGGGAAAAGTAACTATGGCTACACCTTC.